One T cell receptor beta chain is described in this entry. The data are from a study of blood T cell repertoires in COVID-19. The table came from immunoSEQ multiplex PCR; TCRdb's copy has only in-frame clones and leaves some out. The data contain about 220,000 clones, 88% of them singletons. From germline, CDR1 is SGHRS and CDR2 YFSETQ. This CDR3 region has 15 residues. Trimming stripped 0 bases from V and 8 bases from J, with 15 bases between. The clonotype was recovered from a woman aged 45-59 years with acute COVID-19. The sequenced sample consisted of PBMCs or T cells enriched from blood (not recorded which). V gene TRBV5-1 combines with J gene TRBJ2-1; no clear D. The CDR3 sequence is CASSLDLIPTDEQFF. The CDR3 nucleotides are TGCGCCAGCAGCTTGGACCTGATTCCTACCGATGAGCAGTTCTTC.